This T cell receptor beta chain was profiled in a study of blood T cell repertoires in COVID-19. In the study overall: The analysed material was cDNA or gDNA that came from T cells, B-cell-depleted T cells, or PBMCs.

Assay: immunoSEQ multiplex PCR; the TCRdb copy retains only in-frame clones and omits some. The data contain roughly 170,000 clones, roughly 81% of them singletons. CDR1 is SGHTA and CDR2 is FQGNSA in the germline V gene. The CDR3 covers 15 residues. J lost 0 bases, V lost 4 bases, and 3 bases had no gene match. Sequenced material: peripheral blood. The source of this sequence is a woman aged 45-60 years with COVID-19, enrolled during active disease. J is TRBJ1-3 and V is TRBV7-2; TRBD1 matches at 7 bases. The CDR3: CASSSTGFSGNTIYF. CDR3 DNA sequence: TGTGCCAGCAGCTCGACAGGGTTCTCTGGAAACACCATATATTTT.